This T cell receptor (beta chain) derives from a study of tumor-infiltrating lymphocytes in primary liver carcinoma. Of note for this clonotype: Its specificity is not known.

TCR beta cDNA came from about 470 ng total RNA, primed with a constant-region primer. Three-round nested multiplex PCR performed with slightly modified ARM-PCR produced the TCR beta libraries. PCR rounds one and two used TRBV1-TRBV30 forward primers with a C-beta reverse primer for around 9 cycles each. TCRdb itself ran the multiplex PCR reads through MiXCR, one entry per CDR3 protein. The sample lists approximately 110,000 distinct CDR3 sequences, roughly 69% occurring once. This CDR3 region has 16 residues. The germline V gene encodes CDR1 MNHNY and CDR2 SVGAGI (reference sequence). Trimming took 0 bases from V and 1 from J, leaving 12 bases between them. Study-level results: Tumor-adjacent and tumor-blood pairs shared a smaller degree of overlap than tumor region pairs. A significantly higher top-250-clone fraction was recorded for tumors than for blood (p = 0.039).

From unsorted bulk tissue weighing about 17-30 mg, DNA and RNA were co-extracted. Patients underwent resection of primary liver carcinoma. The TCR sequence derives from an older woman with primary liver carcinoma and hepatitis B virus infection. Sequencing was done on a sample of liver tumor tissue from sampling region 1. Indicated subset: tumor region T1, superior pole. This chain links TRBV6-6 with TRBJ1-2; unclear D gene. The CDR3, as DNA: TGTGCCAGCAGTTACTCGAGTACGGGCCTTAACTATGGCTACACCTTC. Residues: CASSYSSTGLNYGYTF.